What follows describes a single T cell receptor (beta chain). Authors' processing steps: The authors estimated nucleated cell counts from reference gene primer amplification. TCRdb keeps only in-frame clones here, not all; method: immunoSEQ multiplex PCR. D and trimming were read from the DNA, whereas the V and J calls and clone size are those reported in that table. The sample holds some 200,000 clones; 90% to 95% are singletons and the top ten take approximately 1.2%. These data are taken from a study of blood T cell repertoires in COVID-19. Turning to the study itself: COVID-19 samples, acute and convalescent, were from the United States, Italy and Spain. Sample material is recorded as cDNA or gDNA derived from T cells, B-cell-depleted T cells, or PBMCs.

Germline V CDR1 and CDR2: SGHVS, FNYEAQ. CDR3 length: 16 residues. The V gene end was trimmed by 4 bases and the J gene end by 2 bases; junction bases not matched to a gene: 4. This sequence joins TRBV7-6 and TRBJ1-3; 11 bases are shared with TRBD1. The specimen sequenced was peripheral blood. This clonotype was sampled from a man aged 25 to 40 with acute or convalescent COVID-19. For the CDR3, the DNA is TGTGCCAGCAGCTACGGACAGGGGGCGACTGGAAACACCATATATTTT. It specifies CASSYGQGATGNTIYF.